This TCR beta chain was documented in a study of T cells in localized non-small cell lung cancer (dated by TCRdb to the early 2020s). Looking at the study overall: Comparing tumors with uninvolved tumor-adjacent lungs, the study looked at the T cell repertoires of over 200 patients with early-stage NSCLC. The cohort was made up of around 220 treatment-naive NSCLC patients whose localized lung tumors had been resected. A mean age of around 69 years was recorded for the NSCLC patients, of whom 120 to 150 were male and 95 to 110 were female.

This clone has just a few counts. Its antigen is not yet known. Base qualities are not provided; no much larger clone lies one nucleotide away. The cysteine opens and the phenylalanine closes a CDR3 of 14 amino acids. The sequence is cut down to CDR3 DNA, 42 bases in frame from base 1. As encoded in the germline V gene, CDR1 is SGDLS while CDR2 is YYNGEE. Trimming costs V 7 bases and J 5 bases, and their ends lie 13 bases apart. At diagnosis, peripheral blood, uninvolved tumor-adjacent lung and tumor were collected and stored as a combination of fresh-frozen and FFPE material. For TCR repertoire profiling, the blood samples were analyzed as peripheral blood mononuclear cells. The immunoSEQ Assay was used to sequence TCR beta CDR3 regions from DNA. Per the source publication's procedure: T cell density was computed as TCR beta template counts normalized to usable DNA estimated by amplifying housekeeping genes. Richness was estimated using the preseqR package, with extrapolation to 400,000 templates for PBMC samples and to 120,000 templates for tissue samples. Clonality was taken to be one minus Pielou's evenness. Tissue-enriched TCRs were identified through differential abundance testing performed on productive amino-acid clonotypes, with a minimum total count of 5 and an alpha of 0.1. The Jaccard Index and the Morisita Overlap Index were used to measure how much the repertoires overlapped between compartments. GLIPH grouped TCR beta CDR3s together with public tetramer-defined viral CDR3s, and a viral motif had to include at least three viral sequences and also show V-gene enrichment. Drawn from immuneACCESS, this table holds only the in-frame rearrangements with V and J called that TCRdb kept. Clones are partly lost; checked studies trace under half to an unresolved V gene and leave the rest unexplained. The D gene and trimming were derived from the DNA, and the V and J assignments and clone size from that table. The sample records 65,000 to 95,000 clones, around 81% of which are singletons. The top ten hold roughly a fifth of the sample.

What the authors observed across the whole study: Because the study design was exploratory, TCR variables were selected using unadjusted p-values without false-discovery rate correction. A median of 57 of the top 100 tumor clones were detected in paired uninvolved adjacent lung, and some 28 of these tumor clones were also found among the top 100 clones of the paired uninvolved adjacent lung. Multi-region tumor sequencing was not performed, so intratumor heterogeneity could not be excluded. Longer overall survival was associated with higher T cell density in blood, whereas shorter survival was associated with higher clonality in adjacent lung. Uninvolved tumor-adjacent lung showed the highest T cell clonality, higher than tumor, which suggests more focused antigenic responses in the adjacent lung.

This receptor chain uses TRBV9 and TRBJ1-6; TRBD1 could be the D gene, as 6 bases match. This receptor was obtained from a man aged 35 to 70 with stage II squamous cell lung carcinoma. This specimen was PBMCs, taken before any cancer treatment. In nucleotide form, the sequence is TGTGCCAGCCGGGGACAACCTGATAATTCACCCCTCCACTTT. This translates into CASRGQPDNSPLHF.